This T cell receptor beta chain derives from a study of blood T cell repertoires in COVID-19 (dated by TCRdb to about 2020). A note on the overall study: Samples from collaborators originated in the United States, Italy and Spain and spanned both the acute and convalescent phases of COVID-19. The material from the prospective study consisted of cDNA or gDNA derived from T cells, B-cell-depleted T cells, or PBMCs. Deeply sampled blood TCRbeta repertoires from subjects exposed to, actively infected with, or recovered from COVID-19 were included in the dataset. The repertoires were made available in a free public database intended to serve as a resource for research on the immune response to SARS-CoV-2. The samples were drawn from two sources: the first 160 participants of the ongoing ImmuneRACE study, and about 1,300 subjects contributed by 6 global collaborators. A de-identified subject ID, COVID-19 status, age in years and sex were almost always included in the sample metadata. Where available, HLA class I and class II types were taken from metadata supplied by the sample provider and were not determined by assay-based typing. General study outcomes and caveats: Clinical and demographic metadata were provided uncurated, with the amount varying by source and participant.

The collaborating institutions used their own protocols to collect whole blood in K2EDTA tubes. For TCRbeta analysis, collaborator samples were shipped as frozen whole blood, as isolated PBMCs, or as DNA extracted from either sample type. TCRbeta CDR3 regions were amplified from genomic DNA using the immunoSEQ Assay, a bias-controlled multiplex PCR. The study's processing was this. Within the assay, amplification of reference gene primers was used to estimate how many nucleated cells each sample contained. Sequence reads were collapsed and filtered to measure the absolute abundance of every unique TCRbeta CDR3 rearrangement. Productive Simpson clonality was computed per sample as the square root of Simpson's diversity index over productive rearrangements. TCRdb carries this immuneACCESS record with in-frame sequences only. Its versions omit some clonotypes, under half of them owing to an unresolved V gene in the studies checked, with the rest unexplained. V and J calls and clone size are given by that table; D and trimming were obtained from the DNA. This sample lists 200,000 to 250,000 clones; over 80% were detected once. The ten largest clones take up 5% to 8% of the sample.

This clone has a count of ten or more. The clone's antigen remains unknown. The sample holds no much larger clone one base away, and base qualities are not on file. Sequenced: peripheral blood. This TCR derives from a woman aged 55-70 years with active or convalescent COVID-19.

CDR3 sequence: CASSRLGTGGAHTEAFF. DNA sequence: TGTGCCAGCAGCCGCCTGGGGACAGGGGGCGCCCACACTGAAGCTTTCTTT. The V and J genes are TRBV11-2 and TRBJ1-1, with 12 central nucleotides matching TRBD1. Its CDR3 holds 17 amino acids, cysteine through phenylalanine. The sequence is cut down to CDR3 DNA, 51 bases in frame from base 1. CDR1 SGHAT and CDR2 FQNNGV were looked up in the germline V gene. V trim: 5 bases; J trim: 3 bases; unmatched bases: 10. With all but the CDR3 taken from the reference TRBV11-2 and TRBJ1-1 genes, the full variable domain is: EAGVAQSPRYKIIEKRQSVAFWCNPISGHATLYWYQQILGQGPKLLIQFQNNGVVDDSQLPKDRFSAERLKGVDSTLKIQPAKLEDSAVYLCASSRLGTGGAHTEAFFGQGTRLTVV.